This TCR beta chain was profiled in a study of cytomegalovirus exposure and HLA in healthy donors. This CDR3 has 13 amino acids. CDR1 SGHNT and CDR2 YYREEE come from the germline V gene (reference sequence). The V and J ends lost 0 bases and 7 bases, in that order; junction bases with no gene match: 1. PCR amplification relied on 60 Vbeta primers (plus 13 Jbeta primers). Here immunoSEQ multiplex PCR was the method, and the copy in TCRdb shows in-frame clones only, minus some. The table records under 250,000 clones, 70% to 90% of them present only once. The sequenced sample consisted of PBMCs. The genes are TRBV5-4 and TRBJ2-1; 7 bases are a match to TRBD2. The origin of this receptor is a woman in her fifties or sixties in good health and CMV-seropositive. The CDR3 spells CASSLGRGNEQFF. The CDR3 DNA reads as TGTGCCAGCAGCTTGGGGCGGGGGAATGAGCAGTTCTTC.